Below, 23 T cell receptor beta chains from the same sample are listed, as sequenced in a study of blood T cell repertoires in COVID-19. Only in-frame clones appear in the TCRdb table, and some are missing; sequencing was by immunoSEQ multiplex PCR. Among 430,000 or so clones, 88% were seen once, and the ten largest hold about 1.7%. Sequenced: PBMCs or T cells enriched from blood (not recorded which). Receptor source: a woman aged 40 to 55 who had recovered from COVID-19.

The table lists this clone with a count of one. The genes are TRBV10-3 and TRBJ2-3; 8 bases are shared with TRBD2. V shed 2 bases, J shed 6 bases, and the junction held 7 bases outside the gene matches. The CDR3 is made up of 15 amino acids. Germline V gene lookup returns CDR1 ENHRY and CDR2 SYGVKD. This chain's CDR3 is CAISEVGERGDTQYF. Here the CDR3 DNA reads TGTGCCATCAGTGAGGTGGGAGAGCGGGGGGATACGCAGTATTTT.

V is TRBV2 and J is TRBJ1-2, with a weak D call TRBD1 (5 bases). V was trimmed by 2 bases and J by 1 base, leaving 11 bases between them. CDR1 is SNHLY and CDR2 is FYNNEI in the germline V gene. There are 15 residues in the CDR3. CDR3 sequence (DNA): TGTGCCAGCAGTGAATCATCCGGGGGTAACTATGGCTACACCTTC. It encodes CASSESSGGNYGYTF.

V gene TRBV18 combines with J gene TRBJ1-2; the D gene is possibly TRBD1 (6 bases). V shed 3 bases and J shed 6 bases, with 11 bases lying between them. There are 13 residues in the CDR3. The V gene's germline CDR1 is KGHSH and CDR2 LQKENI. CDR3 amino acids: CASSPQGSHGYTF. Here the CDR3 DNA reads TGTGCCAGCTCACCTCAGGGGAGCCATGGCTACACCTTC. Full variable domain (rest looked up from reference TRBV18 and TRBJ1-2): NAGVMQNPRHLVRRRGQEARLRCSPMKGHSHVYWYRQLPEEGLKFMVYLQKENIIDESGMPKERFSAEFPKEGPSILRIQQVVRGDSAAYFCASSPQGSHGYTFGSGTRLTVV.

This clone came up once. Additional DNA sequences in this sample encode the identical CDR3. The chain uses TRBV11-3 and TRBJ1-2; D gene unclear. The CDR3 is 11 residues long. CDR1 SGHNT and CDR2 YENEEA come from the germline V gene. With 5 bases removed from V and 8 bases from J, the gap between germline ends came to 9 bases. The chain's CDR3 is CASSLGGGYTF. DNA of the CDR3: TGTGCCAGCAGCCTAGGAGGAGGCTACACCTTC.

As regards this clone: At one of its ends the junction is not consistent with the germline gene, which may arise from a read error. Written as DNA, the CDR3 is TGTGCTAGCAGCTTAAACCCCTCTAGTTACAATGAGCAGTTCTTC. Translating it yields CASSLNPSSYNEQFF. The chain couples TRBV7-7 to TRBJ2-1; D not certain. The CDR3 has 15 amino acids. Per germline, CDR1 SSHAT and CDR2 FNYEAQ (reference sequence). The full variable domain, its missing parts supplied by reference TRBV7-7 and TRBJ2-1, is GAGVSQSPRYKVTKRGQDVTLRCDPISSHATLYWYQQALGQGPEFLTYFNYEAQPDKSGLPSDRFSAERPEGSISTLTIQRTEQRDSAMYRCASSLNPSSYNEQFFGPGTRLTVL.

The CDR3 is CASSQDSGGSYNEQFF. The CDR3 DNA is TGTGCCAGCAGCCAAGATTCGGGCGGGAGTTACAATGAGCAGTTCTTC. The V call is TRBV3-1 (or the pseudogene TRBV3-2), the J call TRBJ2-1; 7 nucleotides line up with TRBD2. Germline CDR1 reads LGHDT; CDR2 reads YNNKEL (reference sequence). The V and J ends lost 0 bases and 4 bases, in that order; junction bases with no gene match: 6. The CDR3 loop spans 16 amino acids.

Written as DNA, the CDR3 is TGTGCCAGTAGTATCGACAGGGCGGGCTACACCTTC. As protein: CASSIDRAGYTF. This chain joins TRBV19 and TRBJ1-2; 7 nucleotides agree with TRBD1. V lost 3 bases and J lost 8; bases outside the gene matches: 3. Germline V lookup: CDR1 LNHDA, CDR2 SQIVND (reference sequence). CDR3 length: 12 residues. Full variable domain (missing parts from reference TRBV19 and TRBJ1-2): DGGITQSPKYLFRKEGQNVTLSCEQNLNHDAMYWYRQDPGQGLRLIYYSQIVNDFQKGDIAEGYSVSREKKESFPLTVTSAQKNPTAFYLCASSIDRAGYTFGSGTRLTVV.

This chain connects TRBV19 to TRBJ1-4; D not certain. Looked up from germline, CDR1 is LNHDA and CDR2 is SQIVND (reference sequence). This CDR3 contains 13 residues. V was shortened by 7 bases and J by 10 bases, with 16 bases between the two germline ends. The CDR3 loop is CASKREPHTKLFF. The DNA for the CDR3 is TGTGCCAGTAAACGGGAGCCACACACAAAACTGTTTTTT.

V gene TRBV6-6 combines with J gene TRBJ2-5; unclear D gene. Germline CDR1 and CDR2: MNHNY and SVGAGI (reference sequence). V lost 2 bases and J lost 2, with 15 bases in between. CDR3 length: 16 amino acids. CDR3 protein: CASSYSTPNLQETQYF. Here the CDR3 DNA reads TGTGCCAGCAGTTACAGCACCCCAAACCTTCAAGAGACCCAGTACTTC.

The chain employs TRBV6-5 and TRBJ2-7; TRBD1 matches at 11 bases. The junction had 6 bases not matched to a gene; V was cut back by 2 bases and J by 6 bases. Germline values: CDR1 MNHEY, CDR2 SVGAGI. CDR3 length: 15 residues. CDR3 bases: TGTGCCAGCAGTTACCAAGGACAGGGGGCTATCGAGCAGTACTTC. This translates into CASSYQGQGAIEQYF.

V gene TRBV5-6 combines with J gene TRBJ2-1; TRBD1 matches 8 bases. Germline CDR1 and CDR2: SGHDT and YYEEEE. Unmatched junction bases numbered 6, after V lost 4 bases and J lost 6 bases. The CDR3 runs 14 residues. The CDR3 sequence: CASSPRGQGNEQFF. CDR3 nucleotide sequence: TGTGCCAGCAGCCCCCGCGGACAGGGCAATGAGCAGTTCTTC.

The chain uses TRBV5-4 and TRBJ2-6, with a possible D match to TRBD2 (5 bases). V was pared by 4 bases and J by 0 bases, with 11 bases between. CDR1 SGHNT and CDR2 YYREEE come from the germline V gene (reference sequence). The CDR3 sequence is 16 residues long. CDR3: CASSLSGNSGANVLTF. For the CDR3, the DNA is TGTGCCAGCAGCCTATCGGGGAACTCTGGGGCCAACGTCCTGACTTTC.

Notes on this clone: Other DNA sequences in the sample encode the same CDR3. The chain employs TRBV12-3 or TRBV12-4 and TRBJ2-2; D ambiguous. The CDR3 totals 13 residues. Trimming stripped 6 bases from V and 1 base from J, with 6 bases between. This CDR3 reads CASSPRNTGELFF. CDR3 bases: TGTGCCAGCAGCCCGAGGAACACCGGGGAGCTGTTTTTT.

The rearrangement joins TRBV4-1 to TRBJ2-5; D possibly corresponds to TRBD2 (6 bases). The CDR3 spans 14 residues. The V end lost 4 bases, the J end lost 2 bases, and 11 bases lay between the germline ends. Germline V gene lookup returns CDR1 MGHRA and CDR2 YSYEKL. The CDR3 DNA is TGCGCCAGCAGCCCGATAGCGGTGCAAGAGACCCAGTACTTC. Amino acid sequence: CASSPIAVQETQYF.

The J gene is TRBJ2-2, the V gene TRBV27, with D unresolved. Germline CDR1 reads MNHEY; CDR2 reads SMNVEV (reference sequence). This CDR3 comprises 14 residues. V lost 3 bases and J 1 base, leaving 6 bases between the germline ends. CDR3 sequence: CASSFQQNTGELFF. In nucleotides, the CDR3 is TGTGCCAGCAGTTTTCAACAGAACACCGGGGAGCTGTTTTTT.

This chain uses TRBV27 with TRBJ2-1, with D possibly being TRBD1 (6 bases). Deletions cut 3 bases from V and 5 bases from J, with 14 bases between. Germline-derived CDR1 and CDR2 are MNHEY and SMNVEV (reference sequence). This CDR3 is built from 15 residues. In nucleotides, the CDR3 is TGTGCCAGCAGTTTCCGGCAGGGGTTAAACAATGAGCAGTTCTTC. Translation gives CASSFRQGLNNEQFF.

The chain carries TRBV9 and TRBJ2-5, with 7 nucleotides matching TRBD2. The CDR3 has 14 amino acids. J gave up 5 bases and V 2 bases, and 6 bases lay outside the gene matches. CDR1 and CDR2 (germline): SGDLS, YYNGEE. The CDR3 reads CASSVETSRETQYF. The CDR3 coding sequence is TGTGCCAGCAGCGTCGAGACTAGCAGGGAGACCCAGTACTTC.

The J gene is TRBJ2-7, the V gene TRBV5-1; D is uncertain. Germline V gene sequence: CDR1 SGHRS, CDR2 YFSETQ. The CDR3 totals 13 residues. The germline V and J ends were trimmed by 0 bases and 4 bases, with 8 bases remaining between them. The CDR3 reads CASSLAGQYEQYF. As DNA, the CDR3 is TGCGCCAGCAGCTTGGCTGGGCAGTACGAGCAGTACTTC.

The V and J genes are TRBV7-9 and TRBJ2-5; D ambiguous. V was pared by 6 bases and J by 0 bases, with 5 bases between. This CDR3 spans 12 amino acids. In germline, CDR1 is SEHNR, CDR2 FQNEAQ (reference sequence). CDR3 protein: CASRYNQETQYF. CDR3 nucleotide sequence: TGTGCCAGCAGGTATAACCAAGAGACCCAGTACTTC.

This chain uses TRBV11-3 with TRBJ2-7; 7 nucleotides agree with TRBD2. J gave up 1 base and V 3 bases, and 3 bases lay outside the gene matches. The CDR3 is 14 amino acids. Germline V gives CDR1 SGHNT, CDR2 YENEEA. CDR3 bases: TGTGCCAGCAGCTTGAGCGGGGTTTCCTACGAGCAGTACTTC. Its protein is CASSLSGVSYEQYF.

This clone was observed at least ten times. The J gene is TRBJ2-7, the V gene TRBV12-5; D is perhaps TRBD2 (7 bases). V was cut by 5 bases and J by 6 bases, with 20 bases left in between. The germline CDR1 and CDR2 sequences are LGHNT and FRNRAP. This CDR3 contains 15 residues. The CDR3 region has the DNA TGTGCTAGTGGTCTCTACAAGGGGGGGCTTAGCGAGCAGTACTTC. Translating gives CASGLYKGGLSEQYF.

The V call is TRBV24-1, the J call TRBJ2-3; no definite D call. The germline V gene encodes CDR1 KGHDR and CDR2 SFDVKD. This CDR3 comprises 15 residues. Trimming stripped 3 bases from V and 2 bases from J, with 11 bases between. DNA of the CDR3: TGTGCCACCAGTGATCCCGAGGAGTTCACAGATACGCAGTATTTT. It translates to CATSDPEEFTDTQYF.

J is TRBJ2-2 and V is TRBV19, with TRBD2 identical over 8 bases. After removal of 8 bases from V and 13 bases from J, the junction contained 21 bases not matched to a gene. The CDR3 contains 16 residues. Germline V lookup: CDR1 LNHDA, CDR2 SQIVND (reference sequence). In nucleotides, the CDR3 is TGTGCCAGTCAGACCCCCGGGACTAGAAGGGGGGGCGGGCTGTTTTTT. Its translation: CASQTPGTRRGGGLFF.